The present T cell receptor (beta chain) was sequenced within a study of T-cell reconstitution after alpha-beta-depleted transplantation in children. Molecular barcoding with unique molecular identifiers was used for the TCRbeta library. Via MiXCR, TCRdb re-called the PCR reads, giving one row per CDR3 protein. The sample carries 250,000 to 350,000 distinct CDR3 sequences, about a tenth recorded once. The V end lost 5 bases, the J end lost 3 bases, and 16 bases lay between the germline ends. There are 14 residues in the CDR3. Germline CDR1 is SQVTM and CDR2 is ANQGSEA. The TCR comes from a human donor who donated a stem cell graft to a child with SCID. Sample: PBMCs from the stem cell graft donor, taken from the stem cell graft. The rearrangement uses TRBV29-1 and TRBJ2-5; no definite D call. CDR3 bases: TGCAGCGTTCCCAGTCGAACGGTGAAAGAGACCCAGTACTTC. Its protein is CSVPSRTVKETQYF.